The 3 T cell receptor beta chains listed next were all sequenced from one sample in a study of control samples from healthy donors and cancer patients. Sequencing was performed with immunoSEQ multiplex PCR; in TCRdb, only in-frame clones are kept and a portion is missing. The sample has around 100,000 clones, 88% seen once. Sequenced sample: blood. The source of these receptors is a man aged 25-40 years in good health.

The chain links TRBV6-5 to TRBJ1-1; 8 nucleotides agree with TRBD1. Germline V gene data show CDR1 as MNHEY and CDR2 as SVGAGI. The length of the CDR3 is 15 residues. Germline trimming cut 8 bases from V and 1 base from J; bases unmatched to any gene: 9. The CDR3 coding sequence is TGTGCCAGCTGCCCTAGACAGGGGAGGAACACTGAAGCTTTCTTT. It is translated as CASCPRQGRNTEAFF.

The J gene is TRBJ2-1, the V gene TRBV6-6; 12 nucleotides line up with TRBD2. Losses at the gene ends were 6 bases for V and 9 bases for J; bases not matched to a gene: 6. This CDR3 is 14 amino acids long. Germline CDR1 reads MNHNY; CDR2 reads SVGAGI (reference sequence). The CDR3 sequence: CASRGTSGLGEQFF. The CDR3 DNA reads TGTGCCAGCAGAGGGACTAGCGGGCTAGGTGAGCAGTTCTTC.

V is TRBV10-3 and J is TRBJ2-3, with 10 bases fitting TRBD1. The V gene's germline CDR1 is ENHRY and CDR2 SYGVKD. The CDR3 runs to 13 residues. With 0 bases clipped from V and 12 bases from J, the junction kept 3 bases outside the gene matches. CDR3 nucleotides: TGTGCCATCAGTGAGTCGTGGGACAGGGGTCAGTATTTT. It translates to CAISESWDRGQYF.